These T cell receptor beta chains were read from a single sample in a study of T cell responses to AZD1222 COVID-19 vaccine. Sequencing was performed with immunoSEQ multiplex PCR; in TCRdb, only in-frame clones are kept and a portion is missing. Altogether 150,000 to 200,000 clones are present, 92% being singletons, with the ten largest covering 1.1%. Sequenced here: peripheral blood, sampled 28 days after the second AZD1222 dose. The origin of the receptors is an adult who received the AZD1222 COVID-19 vaccine. Each CDR3 is given with its conserved first and last residue. D genes are given only for firm matches. Rows give clone size only sometimes, using once, few, many, or a class for an expanded clone.

>TRBV7-8|TRBJ2-7|-|13|-
TGTGCCAGCAGCCGGAATGCTAGAGGCGAGCAGTACTTC
CASSRNARGEQYF
>TRBV19|TRBJ2-2|-|16|TRBD2
TGTGCCAGTAGTGTACTAGCGGGGGGTTCCACCGGGGAGCTGTTTTTT
CASSVLAGGSTGELFF
>TRBV30|TRBJ1-4|-|15|-
TGTGCCTGGAGTGGGGAGACTGCAACTAATGAAAAACTGTTTTTT
CAWSGETATNEKLFF
>TRBV19|TRBJ1-5|-|14|TRBD1
TGTGCCAGCAACAGGGGATATAGCAATCAGCCCCAGCATTTT
CASNRGYSNQPQHF
>TRBV30|TRBJ2-5|-|14|-
TGTGCCTGGAGTCAGAACGGGGGCCAAGAGACCCAGTACTTC
CAWSQNGGQETQYF
>TRBV11-2|TRBJ2-6|-|16|TRBD2
TGTGCCAGCAGCTGGGCGGGGGGCTCTGGGGCCAACGTCCTGACTTTC
CASSWAGGSGANVLTF
>TRBV6-5|TRBJ1-2|-|14|TRBD1
TGTGCCAGCAGCAAAAACAGGGGGAAGTATGGCTACACCTTC
CASSKNRGKYGYTF
>TRBV11-2|TRBJ1-1|-|11|-
TGTGCCAGCAGCCGCTTGGGGGCAACTTTCTTT
CASSRLGATFF
>TRBV7-6|TRBJ2-3|-|15|-
TGTGCCAGCAGCCCTAGGGCCCTGAGCACAGATACGCAGTATTTT
CASSPRALSTDTQYF
>TRBV9|TRBJ1-1|-|14|TRBD1
TGTGCCAGCAGCTACGGGACAGTGGAAACTGAAGCTTTCTTT
CASSYGTVETEAFF
>TRBV18|TRBJ1-2|-|14|TRBD1
TGTGCCAGCTCACCTGGGACAGATTTCTATGGCTACACCTTC
CASSPGTDFYGYTF
>TRBV5-4|TRBJ1-4|-|13|-
TGTGCCAGCAGCTTGTGGGGGGCGAAGAAACTGTTTTTT
CASSLWGAKKLFF
>TRBV6-5|TRBJ1-2|-|13|-
TGTGCCAGCAGGGCGGGAGTTCACTATGGCTACACCTTC
CASRAGVHYGYTF
>TRBV9|TRBJ2-1|-|16|-
TGTGCCAGCAGCGTAGGTCAGGTTGGCTCCTACAATGAGCAGTTCTTC
CASSVGQVGSYNEQFF
>TRBV7-2|TRBJ2-7|-|14|-
TGTGCCAGCAGCTTTCGAGTAGGGGACTACGAGCAGTACTTC
CASSFRVGDYEQYF
>TRBV5-5|TRBJ2-4|once|15|TRBD2
TGTGCCAGCAGCTTGACTAGCGGGGGGGCTAACATTCAGTACTTC
CASSLTSGGANIQYF
>TRBV28|TRBJ1-1|-|15|TRBD1
TGTGCCAGCAGTTTATGGGCAGGGGGCCGGGGCGAAGCTTTCTTT
CASSLWAGGRGEAFF
>TRBV20-1|TRBJ1-3|-|15|-
TGCAGTGCTAGTAGTTTTTCCCGCTCTGGAAACACCATATATTTT
CSASSFSRSGNTIYF
>TRBV19|TRBJ1-2|-|13|-
TGTGCCAGTAGGTCGGGCAGGGGCCATGGCTACACCTTC
CASRSGRGHGYTF
>TRBV28|TRBJ1-1|-|12|-
TGTGCCAGCAGCAGAACACGAACTGAAGCTTTCTTT
CASSRTRTEAFF
>TRBV19|TRBJ1-2|-|14|-
TGTGCCAGTAGTATAGAAAGAAGGAGCTATGGCTACACCTTC
CASSIERRSYGYTF
>TRBV2|TRBJ2-3|-|15|TRBD2
TGTGCCAGCAGTGGGACGGGGGGGGAGTCGGATACGCAGTATTTT
CASSGTGGESDTQYF
>TRBV14|TRBJ1-3|-|15|TRBD1
TGTGCCAGCAGGAGACAGGGGGCGAACGGAAACACCATATATTTT
CASRRQGANGNTIYF
>TRBV5-5|TRBJ2-7|-|15|-
TGTGCCAGCAGCTTGGGGCCCGACAGTCCCTACGAGCAGTACTTC
CASSLGPDSPYEQYF
>TRBV29-1|TRBJ2-6|-|13|-
TGCAGCGTTTGGGGCGCTGGGGCCAACGTCCTGACTTTC
CSVWGAGANVLTF
>TRBV28|TRBJ1-5|-|14|-
TGTGCCAGCAGTTTGGGGGGATACAATCAGCCCCAGCATTTT
CASSLGGYNQPQHF
>TRBV10-3|TRBJ1-5|-|14|-
TGTGCCATCAGTGGAGGGGCCTCCAATCAGCCCCAGCATTTT
CAISGGASNQPQHF
>TRBV5-1|TRBJ1-3|-|11|-
TGCGCCAGCAGCGGGTTCAACACCATATATTTT
CASSGFNTIYF
>TRBV6-1|TRBJ1-1|-|13|-
TGTGCCAGCAGTGACAGGGGTGACACTGAAGCTTTCTTT
CASSDRGDTEAFF
>TRBV6-5|TRBJ1-1|-|16|TRBD1
TGTGCCAGCAGTTACGGGACAGGGATTGGAAACACTGAAGCTTTCTTT
CASSYGTGIGNTEAFF
>TRBV5-1|TRBJ1-1|-|15|TRBD1
TGCGCCAGCAGCTCCGGACAGGGACCGAACACTGAAGCTTTCTTT
CASSSGQGPNTEAFF
>TRBV19|TRBJ1-3|-|14|-
TGTGCCAGTAGTACCTATACAGCTGGAAACACCATATATTTT
CASSTYTAGNTIYF
>TRBV19|TRBJ1-1|-|15|TRBD1
TGTGCCAGTAGTATGCCGGGACAGGTGAACACTGAAGCTTTCTTT
CASSMPGQVNTEAFF
>TRBV5-5|TRBJ2-1|-|14|TRBD1
TGTGCCAGCAGCTACCCAGGGGGTACCAATGAGCAGTTCTTC
CASSYPGGTNEQFF
>TRBV27|TRBJ1-2|-|13|TRBD1
TGTGCCAGCACCGCGGACAGGCGGAAGGGCTACACCTTC
CASTADRRKGYTF
>TRBV3-1/TRBV3-2|TRBJ1-1|few|13|-
TGTGCCAGCAGCCAAGTTAGGAGTACTGAAGCTTTCTTT
CASSQVRSTEAFF
>TRBV7-9|TRBJ2-3|-|13|-
TGTGCCAGCAGCTTACCGGGACAAAGAGTTTCGTATTTT
CASSLPGQRVSYF
>TRBV18|TRBJ1-4|-|14|-
TGTGCCAGCTCACCCGGACGTCGGAGGGAAAAACTGTTTTTT
CASSPGRRREKLFF
>TRBV30|TRBJ2-3|-|14|-
TGTGCCTGGGGTCTGGGCGGGGGCACAGATACGCAGTATTTT
CAWGLGGGTDTQYF
>TRBV6-1|TRBJ2-1|-|16|TRBD1
TGTGCCAGCAGTGAACGGACAGGGGGCTCCTACAATGAGCAGTTCTTC
CASSERTGGSYNEQFF
>TRBV5-1|TRBJ1-4|-|15|-
TGCGCCAGCAGCTTGGGAGGGGTAGAAGGTGAAAAACTGTTTTTT
CASSLGGVEGEKLFF
>TRBV27|TRBJ1-5|few|16|-
TGTGCCAGCAGTTACCCCGACATTAATAGCAATCAGCCCCAGCATTTT
CASSYPDINSNQPQHF
>TRBV11-2|TRBJ2-7|-|16|-
TGTGCCAGCAGCCCCGACAGGATGTGGGGGGTGACCGAGCAGTACTTC
CASSPDRMWGVTEQYF
>TRBV19|TRBJ2-7|many|16|TRBD1
TGTGCCAGTAGTATTGAGGTCGGGCAGGGGGCCGACGAGCAGTACTTC
CASSIEVGQGADEQYF
>TRBV2|TRBJ1-5|-|15|-
TGTGCCAGCAGTGAGACCTATTATAGCAATCAGCCCCAGCATTTT
CASSETYYSNQPQHF
>TRBV9|TRBJ2-1|-|19|TRBD2
TGTGCCAGCAGCGCAGGTGCTAGCGGGGGGATAGGGGATTTCCATGAGCAGTTCTTC
CASSAGASGGIGDFHEQFF
>TRBV6-5|TRBJ1-1|once|13|-
TGTGCCAGCAGTTTACGCCGGACCACTGAAGCTTTCTTT
CASSLRRTTEAFF
>TRBV19|TRBJ1-5|-|15|-
TGTGCCAGTACCTCCGGAGGCAGGGACAATCAGCCCCAGCATTTT
CASTSGGRDNQPQHF
>TRBV5-6|TRBJ1-6|-|13|-
TGTGCCAGCAGTACGGCTTTAGGTTCACCCCTCCACTTT
CASSTALGSPLHF
>TRBV30|TRBJ1-1|-|12|-
TGTGCCTGGGCGAGGGGGAACACTGAAGCTTTCTTT
CAWARGNTEAFF
>TRBV7-9|TRBJ1-3|once|14|-
TGTGCCAGCAGCTTCATGGGCTCTGGAAACACCATATATTTT
CASSFMGSGNTIYF
>TRBV5-4|TRBJ1-6|-|15|-
TGTGCCAGCAGCTTGACAGGTTTCTATAATTCACCCCTCCACTTT
CASSLTGFYNSPLHF
>TRBV6-5|TRBJ2-3|-|13|-
TGTGCCAGCAGTTACTTTGAGGCAGATACGCAGTATTTT
CASSYFEADTQYF
>TRBV6-5|TRBJ2-7|once|14|-
TGTGCCAGCAGTTACTCAGGGTTCGTTAACGAGCAGTACTTC
CASSYSGFVNEQYF
>TRBV10-3|TRBJ1-6|once|14|TRBD1
TGTGCCATCTCTCCGGGACAGGGCTCCTCACCCCTCCACTTT
CAISPGQGSSPLHF